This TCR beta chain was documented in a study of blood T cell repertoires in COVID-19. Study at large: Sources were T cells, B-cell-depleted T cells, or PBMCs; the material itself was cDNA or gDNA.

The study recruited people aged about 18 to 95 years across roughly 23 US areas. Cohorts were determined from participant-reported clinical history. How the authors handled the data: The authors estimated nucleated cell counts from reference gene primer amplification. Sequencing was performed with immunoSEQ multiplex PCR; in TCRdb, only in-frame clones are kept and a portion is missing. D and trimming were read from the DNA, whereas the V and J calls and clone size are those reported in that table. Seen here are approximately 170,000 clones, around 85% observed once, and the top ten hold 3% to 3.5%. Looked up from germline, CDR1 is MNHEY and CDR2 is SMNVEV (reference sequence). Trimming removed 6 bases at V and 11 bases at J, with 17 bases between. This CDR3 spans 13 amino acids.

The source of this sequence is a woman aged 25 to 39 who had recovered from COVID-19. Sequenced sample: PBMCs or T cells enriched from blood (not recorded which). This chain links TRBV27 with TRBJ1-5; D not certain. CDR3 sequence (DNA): TGTGCCAGCAGCCCCTTACACCATAAGTCCCAGCATTTT. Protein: CASSPLHHKSQHF.